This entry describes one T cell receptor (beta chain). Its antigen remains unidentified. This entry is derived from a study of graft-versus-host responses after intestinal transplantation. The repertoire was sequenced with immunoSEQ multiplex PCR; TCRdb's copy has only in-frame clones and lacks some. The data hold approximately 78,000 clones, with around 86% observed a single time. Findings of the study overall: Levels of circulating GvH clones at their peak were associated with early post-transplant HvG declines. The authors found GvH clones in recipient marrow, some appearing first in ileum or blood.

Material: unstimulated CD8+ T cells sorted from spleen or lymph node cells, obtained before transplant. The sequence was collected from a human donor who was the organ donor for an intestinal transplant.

Here the CDR3 DNA reads TGCGCCAGCAGCCAGGGCGGAGTCTACGAGCAGTACTTC. Translated: CASSQGGVYEQYF. This rearrangement joins TRBV4-1 to TRBJ2-7; D is undetermined. Trimming removed 3 bases at V and 3 bases at J, with 9 bases between. CDR3 length equals 13 residues. Germline V gene sequence: CDR1 MGHRA, CDR2 YSYEKL.